Here is one T cell receptor beta chain with its context. Its antigen is currently unknown. Data came from immunoSEQ multiplex PCR; TCRdb stores just in-frame clones and leaves some out. This table holds 150,000 to 200,000 clones, almost 90% found once. This specimen belongs to a study of T cell responses to AZD1222 COVID-19 vaccine. Broader study findings: Females made up more of the donors, who were largely white British, and clonal diversity may have come out too low. Spike-specific TCR breadth rose after two AZD1222 doses, and depth rose as well.

Trimming removed 3 bases at V and 4 bases at J, with 6 bases between. The V gene's germline CDR1 is KGHSH and CDR2 LQKENI. The CDR3 is 12 amino acids. The TCR sequence derives from an adult who received the AZD1222 COVID-19 vaccine. This material consisted of peripheral blood, taken 28 days after the second AZD1222 dose. The gene calls are TRBV18 and TRBJ1-1, with D unclear. The CDR3 protein is CASSPIFTEAFF. The CDR3 nucleotides read TGTGCCAGCTCACCCATTTTCACTGAAGCTTTCTTT.